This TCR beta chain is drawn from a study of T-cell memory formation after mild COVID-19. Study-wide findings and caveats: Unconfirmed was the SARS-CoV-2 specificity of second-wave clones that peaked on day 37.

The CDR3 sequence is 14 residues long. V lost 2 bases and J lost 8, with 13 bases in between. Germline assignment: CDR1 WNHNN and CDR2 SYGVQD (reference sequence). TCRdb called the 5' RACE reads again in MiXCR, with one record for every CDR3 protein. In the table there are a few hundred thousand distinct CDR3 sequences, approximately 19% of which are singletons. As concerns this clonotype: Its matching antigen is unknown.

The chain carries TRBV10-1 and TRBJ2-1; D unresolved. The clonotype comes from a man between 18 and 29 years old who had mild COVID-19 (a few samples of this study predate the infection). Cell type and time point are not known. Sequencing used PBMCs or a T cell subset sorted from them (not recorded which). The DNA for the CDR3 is TGCGCCAGCAGTGAGAAACGGCCGATCGATGAGCAGTTCTTC. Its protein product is CASSEKRPIDEQFF.